The rows below give T cell receptor beta chains drawn from one sample of a study of glioma-infiltrating T cells. MiXCR, applied by TCRdb to the multiplex PCR reads, yields one record per CDR3 protein. Here the sample spans roughly 200,000 distinct CDR3 sequences, over 30% being singletons. Material for sequencing was glioma tissue, nonneoplastic brain tissue, or PBMCs (not recorded which). The source of these receptors is a human donor with low-grade glioma or glioblastoma, undergoing nonglioma brain surgery, or in good health (not recorded which). The conserved cysteine and the conserved F or W are not part of the CDR3 here. Fields, in order: J gene, V gene, CDR3 length, CDR3 protein.

>TRBJ2-1|TRBV6-2/TRBV6-3|13
ASRDSPSSYNEQF
>TRBJ2-3|TRBV28|18
ASSFWSSGRTVTIADTQY
>TRBJ1-2|TRBV27|11
ASRKTGKGGYT
>TRBJ1-1|TRBV2|11
ASNTGQGMRAF
>TRBJ2-1|TRBV7-2|10
ASSLAYNEQF
>TRBJ2-7|TRBV27|11
ASSYYRLYEQY
>TRBJ1-5|TRBV7-4|13
GSSSTTGTDQPQH
>TRBJ2-7|TRBV7-9|14
ASSPGTSGSPLEQY
>TRBJ1-2|TRBV12-3/TRBV12-4|12
ASSRTGGWDGYT
>TRBJ1-6|TRBV6-2/TRBV6-3|11
ASSCPQGTPLH
>TRBJ2-5|TRBV4-1|11
ASSRRVVETQY